This T cell receptor (beta chain) was identified during a study of T-cell reconstitution after alpha-beta-depleted transplantation in children. Of note for this clonotype: Its specificity is unknown.

Germline loops: CDR1 SGHDT, CDR2 YYEEEE. The CDR3 runs 16 residues. The trim removed 4 bases at V and 7 bases at J, leaving 11 bases unmatched. Study findings and constraints: It was reported that alpha-beta T cells came from several hundred expanded graft clones (about two months after transplant).

Unique molecular identifiers tagged the TCRbeta library. TCRdb reprocessed the PCR reads with MiXCR, giving one entry per CDR3 protein. The repertoire holds 350,000 to 500,000 distinct CDR3 sequences, around two fifths seen once, with approximately 30% in the top ten. The J gene is TRBJ1-6, the V gene TRBV5-6; 7 bases match TRBD1. The sequence was collected from a girl aged 2 to 9 with aplastic anemia, due to receive a stem cell transplant. The sample consisted of PBMCs, taken before TCRalphabeta/CD19-depleted stem cell transplant. The DNA for the CDR3 is TGTGCCAGCAGCATCCTCGGGCAGGGGGAAAATTCACCCCTCCACTTT. Protein product: CASSILGQGENSPLHF.